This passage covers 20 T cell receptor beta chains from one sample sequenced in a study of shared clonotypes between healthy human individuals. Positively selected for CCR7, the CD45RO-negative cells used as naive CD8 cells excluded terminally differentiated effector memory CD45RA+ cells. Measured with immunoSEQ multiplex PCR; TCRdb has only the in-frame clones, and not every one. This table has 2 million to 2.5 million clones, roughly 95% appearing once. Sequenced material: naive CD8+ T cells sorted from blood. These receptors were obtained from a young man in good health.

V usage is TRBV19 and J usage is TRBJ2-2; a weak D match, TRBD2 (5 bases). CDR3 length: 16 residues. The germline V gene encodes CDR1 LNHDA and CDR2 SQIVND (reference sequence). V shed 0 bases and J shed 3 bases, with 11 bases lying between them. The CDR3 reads CASSIEIWEYTGELFF. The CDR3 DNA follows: TGTGCCAGTAGTATAGAAATTTGGGAGTACACCGGGGAGCTGTTTTTT.

The chain's CDR3 is CASSLVLGLANEQFF. For the CDR3, the DNA is TGTGCCAGCAGCTTAGTTCTGGGACTAGCCAATGAGCAGTTCTTC. The chain carries TRBV11-1 and TRBJ2-1, with 9 positions matching TRBD2. This CDR3 is 15 amino acids long. V lost 1 base to trimming and J lost 6 bases; unmatched junction nucleotides: 4. The V gene's germline CDR1 is SGHAT and CDR2 FQDESV (reference sequence).

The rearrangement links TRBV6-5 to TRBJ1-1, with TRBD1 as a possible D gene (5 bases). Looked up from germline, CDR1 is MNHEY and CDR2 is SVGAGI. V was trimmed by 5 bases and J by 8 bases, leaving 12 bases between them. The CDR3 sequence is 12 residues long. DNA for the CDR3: TGTGCCAGCAGTCTCCCGGGGGGGGAAGCTTTCTTT. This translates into CASSLPGGEAFF.

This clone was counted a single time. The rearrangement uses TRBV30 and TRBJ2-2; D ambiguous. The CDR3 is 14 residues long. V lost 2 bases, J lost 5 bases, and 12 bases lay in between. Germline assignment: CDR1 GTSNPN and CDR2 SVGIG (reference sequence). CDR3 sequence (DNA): TGTGCCTGGAGTCTTACTAACCCAACCGGGGAGCTGTTTTTT. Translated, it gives CAWSLTNPTGELFF.

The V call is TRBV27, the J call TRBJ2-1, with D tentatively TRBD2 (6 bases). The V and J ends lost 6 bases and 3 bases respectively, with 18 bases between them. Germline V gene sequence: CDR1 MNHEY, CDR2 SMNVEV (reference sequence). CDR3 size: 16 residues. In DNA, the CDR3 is TGTGCCAGCAGGCCCCAACTAGCTCCATTCTACAATGAGCAGTTCTTC. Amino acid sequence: CASRPQLAPFYNEQFF.

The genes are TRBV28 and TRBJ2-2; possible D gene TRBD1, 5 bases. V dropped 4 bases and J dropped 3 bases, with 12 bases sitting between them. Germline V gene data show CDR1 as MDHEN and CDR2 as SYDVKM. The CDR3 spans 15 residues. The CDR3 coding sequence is TGTGCCAGCAGTTCTCAACAGGAACACACCGGGGAGCTGTTTTTT. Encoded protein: CASSSQQEHTGELFF.

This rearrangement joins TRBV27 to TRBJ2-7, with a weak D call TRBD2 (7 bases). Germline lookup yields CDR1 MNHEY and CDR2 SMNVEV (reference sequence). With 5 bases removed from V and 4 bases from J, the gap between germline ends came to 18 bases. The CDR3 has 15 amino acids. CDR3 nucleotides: TGTGCCAGCAGTCCCCGGGGGGCGGGAGAATACGAGCAGTACTTC. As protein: CASSPRGAGEYEQYF.

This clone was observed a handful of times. The CDR3 DNA reads as TGTGCCAGCTCACCAATTTCAGCAGGGTCCCCCTACGAGCAGTACTTC. Amino acids: CASSPISAGSPYEQYF. This chain joins TRBV18 and TRBJ2-7; D possibly corresponds to TRBD1 (5 bases). The CDR3 extends over 16 amino acids. Trimming left V 2 bases short and J 2 bases short, with 16 bases between. Germline lookup yields CDR1 KGHSH and CDR2 LQKENI.

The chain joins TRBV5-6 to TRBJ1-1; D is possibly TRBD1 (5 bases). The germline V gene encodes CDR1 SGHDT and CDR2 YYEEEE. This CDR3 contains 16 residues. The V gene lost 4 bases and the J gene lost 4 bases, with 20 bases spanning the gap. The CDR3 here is CASSPRWDEIGTEAFF. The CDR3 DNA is TGTGCCAGCAGCCCTCGGTGGGACGAGATTGGCACTGAAGCTTTCTTT.

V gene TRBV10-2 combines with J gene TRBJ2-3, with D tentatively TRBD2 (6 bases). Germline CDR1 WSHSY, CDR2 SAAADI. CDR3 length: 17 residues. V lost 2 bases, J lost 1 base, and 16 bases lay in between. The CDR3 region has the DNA TGCGCCAGCAGTGAGCCCCGTGGGGGGTTAGGCACAGATACGCAGTATTTT. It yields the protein CASSEPRGGLGTDTQYF.

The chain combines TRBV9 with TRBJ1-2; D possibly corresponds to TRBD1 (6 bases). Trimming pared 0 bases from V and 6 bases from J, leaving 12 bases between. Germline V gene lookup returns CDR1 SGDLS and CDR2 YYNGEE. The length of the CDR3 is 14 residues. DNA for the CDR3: TGTGCCAGCAGCGTAGCTGGTGGGGGCGATGGCTACACCTTC. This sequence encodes CASSVAGGGDGYTF.

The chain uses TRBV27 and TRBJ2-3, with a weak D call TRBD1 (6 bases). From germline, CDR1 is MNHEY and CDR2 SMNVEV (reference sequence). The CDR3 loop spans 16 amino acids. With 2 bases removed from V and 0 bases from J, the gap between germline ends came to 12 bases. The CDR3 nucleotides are TGTGCCAGCAGTTTACGACAGGCTCGAAGCACAGATACGCAGTATTTT. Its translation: CASSLRQARSTDTQYF.

The CDR3 DNA follows: TGTGCCAGCAGCCGCGGCGGGGAGGTTTACAATGAGCAGTTCTTC. Amino acids: CASSRGGEVYNEQFF. J is TRBJ2-1 and V is TRBV9; possibly TRBD2 for D (6 bases). The CDR3 is 15 residues long. The V end lost 4 bases, the J end lost 4 bases, and 15 bases lay between the germline ends. Germline CDR1 and CDR2: SGDLS and YYNGEE.

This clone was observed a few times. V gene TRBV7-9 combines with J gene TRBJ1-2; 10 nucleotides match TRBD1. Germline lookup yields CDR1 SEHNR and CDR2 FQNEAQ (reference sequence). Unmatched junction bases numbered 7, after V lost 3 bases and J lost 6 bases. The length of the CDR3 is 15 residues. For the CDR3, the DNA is TGTGCCAGCAGCTTCCGGGACAGGGGACAGGATGGCTACACCTTC. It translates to CASSFRDRGQDGYTF.

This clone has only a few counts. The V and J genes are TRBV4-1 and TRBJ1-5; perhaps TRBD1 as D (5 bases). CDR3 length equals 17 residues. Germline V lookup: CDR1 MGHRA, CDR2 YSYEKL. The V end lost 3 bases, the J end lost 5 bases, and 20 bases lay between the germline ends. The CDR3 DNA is TGCGCCAGCAGCCATCGGATGGAGGGACGAGCGTATCAGCCCCAGCATTTT. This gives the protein CASSHRMEGRAYQPQHF.

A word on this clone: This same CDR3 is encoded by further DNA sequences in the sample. The CDR3 nucleotides are TGCAGCGTCCCAGGACAGGGCAATCAGCCCCAGCATTTT. Translated, it gives CSVPGQGNQPQHF. The V call is TRBV29-1, the J call TRBJ1-5; 7 positions agree with TRBD1. The CDR3 sequence is 13 residues long. V dropped 6 bases and J dropped 2; count of bases not matched to a gene: 4. Germline-derived CDR1 and CDR2 are SQVTM and ANQGSEA.

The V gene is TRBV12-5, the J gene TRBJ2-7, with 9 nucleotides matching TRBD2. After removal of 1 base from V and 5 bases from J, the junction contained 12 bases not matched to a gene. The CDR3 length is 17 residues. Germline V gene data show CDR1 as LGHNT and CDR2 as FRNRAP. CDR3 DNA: TGTGCTAGTGGTTTGGCGAAGGTGTTAGCGGGAGATAACGAGCAGTACTTC. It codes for CASGLAKVLAGDNEQYF.

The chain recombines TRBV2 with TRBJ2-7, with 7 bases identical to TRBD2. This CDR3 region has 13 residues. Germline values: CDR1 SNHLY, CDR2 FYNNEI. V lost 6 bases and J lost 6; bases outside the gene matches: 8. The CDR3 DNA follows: TGTGCCAGCAGCTGGGGTACTAGCGCCGAGCAGTACTTC. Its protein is CASSWGTSAEQYF.

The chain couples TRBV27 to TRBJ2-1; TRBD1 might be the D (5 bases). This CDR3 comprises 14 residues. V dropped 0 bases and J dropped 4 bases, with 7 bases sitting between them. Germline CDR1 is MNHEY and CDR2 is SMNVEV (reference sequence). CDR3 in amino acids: CASSLSDMYNEQFF. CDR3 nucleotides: TGTGCCAGCAGTTTATCGGACATGTACAATGAGCAGTTCTTC.

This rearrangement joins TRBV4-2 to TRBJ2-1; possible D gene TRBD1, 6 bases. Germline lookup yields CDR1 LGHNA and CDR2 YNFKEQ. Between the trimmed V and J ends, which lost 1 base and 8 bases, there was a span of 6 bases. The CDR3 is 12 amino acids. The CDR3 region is CASSQGQDEQFF. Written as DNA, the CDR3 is TGTGCCAGCAGCCAAGGACAGGATGAGCAGTTCTTC.